The entry that follows covers one T cell receptor beta chain sequence. It has no known antigen specificity. The record has no base qualities; no much larger clone is one base away. Trimmed from V: 4 bases; trimmed from J: 0 bases; junction bases lacking a gene match: 8. Taken from cysteine to phenylalanine, the CDR3 has 16 residues. Only the CDR3 portion is preserved as DNA: 48 bases, with reading frame beginning at the first base. The germline V gene provides CDR1 MNHNS and CDR2 SASEGT. These data are taken from a study of blood T cell repertoires in COVID-19 (dated by TCRdb to 2018 to 2020). In the study overall: Samples covering the acute and convalescent phases of COVID-19 were provided by collaborators in the United States, Italy and Spain. The repertoires were released in a freely available public database meant as a resource for research on the immune response to SARS-CoV-2. The sample metadata nearly always contained a de-identified subject ID, COVID-19 status, age in years and sex. The samples were drawn from the first 160 participants of the ongoing ImmuneRACE study and from 950 to 1,500 subjects provided by 6 global collaborators. Deeply sampled blood TCRbeta repertoires from subjects exposed to, actively infected with, or recovered from COVID-19 were included in the dataset. Where available, HLA class I and class II types were obtained from metadata supplied by the sample provider rather than from assay-based typing. The prospective study material was composed of cDNA or gDNA derived from T cells, B-cell-depleted T cells, or PBMCs. Points the paper makes about the study in general: How much clinical and demographic metadata was included differed by source and by participant, and the metadata was provided uncurated.

In Seattle, one collaborating source enrolled patients while the infection was active and tracked those patients longitudinally over the course of disease. Each collaborating institution followed its own protocols to collect whole blood in K2EDTA tubes. Collaborator samples were shipped for TCRbeta analysis as frozen whole blood, isolated PBMCs, or DNA extracted from either sample type. TCRbeta CDR3 regions were amplified from genomic DNA using the immunoSEQ Assay, a bias-controlled multiplex PCR. Concerning the study's data processing: The number of nucleated cells in each sample was estimated by amplification of reference gene primers within the assay. To quantify the absolute abundance of each unique TCRbeta CDR3 rearrangement, sequence reads were collapsed and filtered. Productive Simpson clonality was computed per sample as the square root of Simpson's diversity index over productive rearrangements. As stored in TCRdb, this immuneACCESS dataset retains in-frame rearrangements with V and J assigned. A fraction of the clones does not appear; measured against another copy, unresolved V genes explain less than half of the discrepancy, and the remainder lacks a known reason. V, J and clone size are taken as reported in that table, and D and trimming were inferred from the DNA itself. The table for this sample lists almost 400,000 clones; about 90% of them were counted only once. Together, the top ten hold roughly 2.1% of the sample.

The sequence was collected from a woman between 55 and 75 years old with COVID-19, enrolled during active disease. The chain was built from TRBV6-1 and TRBJ1-2; TRBD1 agrees with 7 junctional bases. The sample taken for sequencing was peripheral blood. The CDR3 amino acid sequence is: CASSASGTVANYGYTF. DNA sequence: TGTGCCAGCAGTGCTTCGGGGACAGTAGCTAACTATGGCTACACCTTC.